Shown below are 17 T cell receptor beta chains from a single sample sequenced in a study of blood T cell repertoires in COVID-19. Profiling relied on immunoSEQ multiplex PCR, and the TCRdb table lists in-frame clones only, not all of them. The data show about 48,000 clones, with around 88% seen just once and around 5.3% held by the top ten. Specimen: peripheral blood. These receptor sequences come from a human donor in a cohort sampled during active COVID-19.

The chain is built from TRBV7-9 and TRBJ1-1; D might be TRBD1 (6 bases). The V gene's germline CDR1 is SEHNR and CDR2 FQNEAQ (reference sequence). V shed 5 bases and J shed 0 bases, with 10 bases lying between them. The CDR3 is 14 amino acids. DNA for the CDR3: TGTGCCAGCAGCCAAAAGGGGGTGAACACTGAAGCTTTCTTT. Its translation is CASSQKGVNTEAFF.

The chain couples TRBV25-1 to TRBJ2-1; D might be TRBD1 (5 bases). The CDR3 consists of 16 residues. V was clipped by 2 bases and J by 7 bases, with 18 bases between them. CDR1 is MGHDK and CDR2 is SYGVNS in the germline V gene. The CDR3 DNA reads TGTGCCAGCAGTGAACCTCAGCAGGGCTGGAGAAATGAGCAGTTCTTC. It specifies CASSEPQQGWRNEQFF.

The chain joins TRBV6-6 to TRBJ1-2, with TRBD1 matching 9 bases. Germline V gene sequence: CDR1 MNHNY, CDR2 SVGAGI (reference sequence). Trimming removed 6 bases from V and 4 bases from J; junction bases left unmatched: 12. This CDR3 comprises 16 residues. The CDR3 reads CASSLNAGTGRYGYTF. The CDR3 DNA reads as TGTGCCAGCAGCCTAAATGCCGGGACAGGGCGCTATGGCTACACCTTC.

The V and J genes are TRBV5-1 and TRBJ1-1; D not resolved. CDR3 length: 13 amino acids. CDR1 SGHRS and CDR2 YFSETQ come from the germline V gene. The V and J ends lost 7 bases and 4 bases respectively, with 14 bases between them. The CDR3 region is CASQQWGGTEAFF. CDR3 DNA sequence: TGCGCCAGCCAACAGTGGGGAGGCACTGAAGCTTTCTTT.

The V and J genes are TRBV19 and TRBJ1-6; 7 positions match TRBD1. Germline CDR1 LNHDA, CDR2 SQIVND (reference sequence). The CDR3 covers 17 residues. Trimming removed 0 bases from V and 10 bases from J; junction bases left unmatched: 12. DNA for the CDR3: TGTGCCAGTAGTATAGACACTTCAGGGGGTATTTTATCACCCCTCCACTTT. Translation gives CASSIDTSGGILSPLHF.

The rearrangement links TRBV7-2 to TRBJ1-4; tentative D call: TRBD1 (5 bases). CDR1 and CDR2 (germline): SGHTA, FQGNSA. Trimming stripped 5 bases from V and 8 bases from J, with 15 bases between. There are 14 residues in the CDR3. Here the CDR3 reads CASSTALPGEKLFF. CDR3 sequence (DNA): TGTGCCAGCAGCACCGCCTTACCAGGGGAAAAACTGTTTTTT.

The chain couples TRBV7-8 to TRBJ2-2; 8 positions match TRBD1. Losses at the gene ends were 2 bases for V and 5 bases for J; bases not matched to a gene: 7. The CDR3 has 16 amino acids. Germline-derived CDR1 and CDR2 are SGHVS and FQNEAQ. In nucleotides, the CDR3 is TGTGCCAGCAGCTTATTGTCCAGGGGGCGGACCGGGGAGCTGTTTTTT. The encoded protein is CASSLLSRGRTGELFF.

The chain joins TRBV15 to TRBJ2-1; D possibly corresponds to TRBD1 (6 bases). CDR3 length: 19 amino acids. The germline gives CDR1 LNHNV, CDR2 YYDKDF (reference sequence). With 1 base removed from V and 7 bases from J, the gap between germline ends came to 26 bases. CDR3 coding DNA: TGTGCCACCAGCAGAGCCCCCAAACTTAACAGGGTGGGGTCAAATGAGCAGTTCTTC. Amino acids: CATSRAPKLNRVGSNEQFF.

This clone appeared a few times. This sequence joins TRBV6-1 and TRBJ2-2; TRBD1 agrees at 8 bases. In germline, CDR1 is MNHNS, CDR2 SASEGT. This CDR3 is 17 amino acids long. With 3 bases clipped from V and 5 bases from J, the junction kept 11 bases outside the gene matches. CDR3 DNA: TGTGCCAGCAGTGACCGTTCGGACAGGGTCTGGACCGGGGAGCTGTTTTTT. Its protein is CASSDRSDRVWTGELFF.

The chain links TRBV5-4 to TRBJ2-2; a possible D gene is TRBD2 (5 bases). Trimming left V 3 bases short and J 4 bases short, with 19 bases between. Germline V lookup: CDR1 SGHNT, CDR2 YYREEE (reference sequence). The CDR3 is 17 residues long. This CDR3 is CASSSPVSGIATGELFF. Written as DNA, the CDR3 is TGTGCCAGCAGCTCCCCCGTGTCGGGGATTGCCACCGGGGAGCTGTTTTTT.

The genes are TRBV2 and TRBJ1-4, with D perhaps matching TRBD1 (5 bases). CDR1 and CDR2 from the germline V gene are SNHLY and FYNNEI. The CDR3 contains 14 residues. Trimming cost V 7 bases and J 6 bases, with 15 bases left between them. CDR3 residues: CASMGNRGYEKLFF. The CDR3 region has the DNA TGTGCCAGCATGGGGAACCGGGGGTATGAAAAACTGTTTTTT.

The chain joins TRBV5-1 to TRBJ1-6; 8 bases line up with TRBD1. V lost 4 bases and J lost 4; bases outside the gene matches: 7. CDR3 length: 16 amino acids. CDR1 is SGHRS, CDR2 YFSETQ, per germline. CDR3 loop: CASSRTTGGYNSPLHF. For the CDR3, the DNA is TGCGCCAGCAGCAGAACCACAGGGGGATATAATTCACCCCTCCACTTT.

The chain has TRBV11-2 and TRBJ1-1; D is perhaps TRBD1 (5 bases). V was cut by 5 bases and J by 10 bases, with 14 bases left in between. Germline CDR1 and CDR2: SGHAT and FQNNGV. The CDR3 covers 12 residues. CDR3 residues: CASSVNGRGAFF. CDR3 sequence (DNA): TGTGCCAGCAGCGTGAACGGTAGGGGAGCTTTCTTT. Filled out from reference TRBV11-2 and TRBJ1-1, the complete variable domain reads EAGVAQSPRYKIIEKRQSVAFWCNPISGHATLYWYQQILGQGPKLLIQFQNNGVVDDSQLPKDRFSAERLKGVDSTLKIQPAKLEDSAVYLCASSVNGRGAFFGQGTRLTVV.

A few counts support this clone. CDR3 sequence: CASSLGGTGRMAFF. The CDR3 region has the DNA TGTGCCAGCAGCTTAGGGGGGACAGGTCGGATGGCTTTCTTT. J is TRBJ1-1 and V is TRBV7-9; 8 nucleotides match TRBD1. The CDR3 runs to 14 residues. Losses at the gene ends were 1 base for V and 11 bases for J; bases not matched to a gene: 9. CDR1 is SEHNR and CDR2 is FQNEAQ in the germline V gene (reference sequence).

The chain recombines TRBV12-3 or TRBV12-4 with TRBJ1-2; D not certain. Between the trimmed V and J ends, which lost 5 bases and 5 bases, there was a span of 9 bases. This CDR3 contains 12 residues. The CDR3, as DNA: TGTGCCAGCAGTGTCGGAGGATATGGCTACACCTTC. Translating gives CASSVGGYGYTF.

The V gene is TRBV21-1, the J gene TRBJ1-2; the table's D gene call, TRBD1, was not cross checked with the DNA. TRBV21-1 counts as a pseudogene. This CDR3 comprises 12 residues. CDR3 sequence (DNA): TGTGCCAGCACTCAGGGGGTCCATGGCTACACCTTC. As protein: CASTQGVHGYTF.

The chain recombines TRBV6-4 with TRBJ1-1; 11 bases are shared with TRBD1. The CDR3 is made up of 14 amino acids. CDR1 is MRHNA, CDR2 SNTAGT, per germline. The V gene end was trimmed by 5 bases and the J gene end by 4 bases; junction bases not matched to a gene: 3. CDR3 sequence (DNA): TGTGCCAGCAGTCTCGGGACAGGGGGCACTGAAGCTTTCTTT. It translates to CASSLGTGGTEAFF.